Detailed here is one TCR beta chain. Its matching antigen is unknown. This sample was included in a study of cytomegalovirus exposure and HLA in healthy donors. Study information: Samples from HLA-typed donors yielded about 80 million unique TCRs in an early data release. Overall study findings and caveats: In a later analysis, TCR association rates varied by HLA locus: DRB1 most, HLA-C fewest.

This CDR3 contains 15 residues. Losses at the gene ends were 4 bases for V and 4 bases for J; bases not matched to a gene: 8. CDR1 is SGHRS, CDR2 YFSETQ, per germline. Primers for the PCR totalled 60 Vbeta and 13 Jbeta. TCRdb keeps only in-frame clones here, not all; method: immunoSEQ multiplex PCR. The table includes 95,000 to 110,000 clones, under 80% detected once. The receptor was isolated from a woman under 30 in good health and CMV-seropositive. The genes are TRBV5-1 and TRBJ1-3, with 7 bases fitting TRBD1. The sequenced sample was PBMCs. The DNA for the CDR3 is TGCGCCAGCAGCGCAGTCCAGGGGGTCGGAAACACCATATATTTT. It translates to CASSAVQGVGNTIYF. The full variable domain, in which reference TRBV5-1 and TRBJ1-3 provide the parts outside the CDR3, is KAGVTQTPRYLIKTRGQQVTLSCSPISGHRSVSWYQQTPGQGLQFLFEYFSETQRNKGNFPGRFSGRQFSNSRSEMNVSTLELGDSALYLCASSAVQGVGNTIYFGEGSWLTVV.